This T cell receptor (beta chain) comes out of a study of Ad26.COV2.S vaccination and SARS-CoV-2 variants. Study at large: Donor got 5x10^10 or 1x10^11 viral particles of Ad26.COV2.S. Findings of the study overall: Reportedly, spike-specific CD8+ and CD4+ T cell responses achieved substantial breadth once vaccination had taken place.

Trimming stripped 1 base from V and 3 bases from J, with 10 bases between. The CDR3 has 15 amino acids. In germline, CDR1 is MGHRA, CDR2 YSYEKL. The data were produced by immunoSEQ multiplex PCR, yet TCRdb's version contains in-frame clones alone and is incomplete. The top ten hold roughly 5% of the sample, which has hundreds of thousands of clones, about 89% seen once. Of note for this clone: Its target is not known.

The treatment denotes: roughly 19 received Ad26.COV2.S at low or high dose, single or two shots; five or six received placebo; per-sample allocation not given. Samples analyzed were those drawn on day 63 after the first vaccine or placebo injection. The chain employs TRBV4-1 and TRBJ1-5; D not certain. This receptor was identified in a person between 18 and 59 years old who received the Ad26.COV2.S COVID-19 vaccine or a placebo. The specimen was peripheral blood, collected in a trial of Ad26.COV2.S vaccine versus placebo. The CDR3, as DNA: TGCGCCAGCAGCCAAGTTTTAGCAAACAATCAGCCCCAGCATTTT. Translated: CASSQVLANNQPQHF.